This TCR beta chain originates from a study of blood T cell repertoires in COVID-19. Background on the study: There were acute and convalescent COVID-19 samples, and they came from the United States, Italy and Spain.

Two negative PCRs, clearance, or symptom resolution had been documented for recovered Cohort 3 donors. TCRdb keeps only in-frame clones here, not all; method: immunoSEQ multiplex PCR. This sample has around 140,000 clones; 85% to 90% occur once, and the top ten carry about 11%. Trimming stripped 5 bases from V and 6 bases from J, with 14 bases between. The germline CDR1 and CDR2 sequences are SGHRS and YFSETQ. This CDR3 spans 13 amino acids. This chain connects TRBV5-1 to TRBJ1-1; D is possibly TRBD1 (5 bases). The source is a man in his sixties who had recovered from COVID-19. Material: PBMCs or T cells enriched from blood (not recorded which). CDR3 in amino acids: CASSNQGGSEAFF. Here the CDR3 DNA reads TGCGCCAGCAGTAACCAGGGAGGCTCTGAAGCTTTCTTT.